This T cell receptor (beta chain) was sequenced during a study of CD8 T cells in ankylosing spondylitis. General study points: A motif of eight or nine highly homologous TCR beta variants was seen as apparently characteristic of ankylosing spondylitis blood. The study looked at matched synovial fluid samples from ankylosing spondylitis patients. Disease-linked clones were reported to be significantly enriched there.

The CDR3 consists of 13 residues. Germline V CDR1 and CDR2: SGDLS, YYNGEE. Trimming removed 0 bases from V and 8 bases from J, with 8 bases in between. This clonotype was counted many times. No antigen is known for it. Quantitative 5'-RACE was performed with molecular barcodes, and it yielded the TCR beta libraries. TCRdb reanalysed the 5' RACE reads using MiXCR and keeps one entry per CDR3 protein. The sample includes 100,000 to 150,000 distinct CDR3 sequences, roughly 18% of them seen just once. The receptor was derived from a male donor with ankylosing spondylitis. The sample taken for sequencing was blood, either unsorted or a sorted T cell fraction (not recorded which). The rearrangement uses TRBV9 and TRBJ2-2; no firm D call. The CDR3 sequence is CASSVASPGELFF. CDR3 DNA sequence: TGTGCCAGCAGCGTAGCAAGCCCGGGGGAGCTGTTTTTT.